Shown below are 17 T cell receptor beta chains from a single sample sequenced in a study of T cells expressing NK-cell markers. Using the 5' RACE reads, TCRdb records one entry per CDR3 protein without DNA. Its table records about 390,000 distinct CDR3 sequences. The sample was blood T cells: a sorted CD56 or NKG2C T cell subset, CD4+ or CD8+ T cells, or bulk PBMC T cells (not recorded which). The receptor set was obtained from a woman aged 50 to 60 in good health.

The chain has TRBV7-3 and TRBJ2-3; TCRdb lists TRBD2, though no DNA is available to test this call. The germline V gene has CDR1 SGHTA and CDR2 FQGTGA. There are 15 residues in the CDR3. The CDR3 loop is CASSLSLARTDTQYF.

The genes are TRBV9 and TRBJ2-3; TCRdb indicates TRBD1, and absent DNA this call remains unverified. CDR1 is SGDLS, CDR2 YYNGEE, per germline. The CDR3 covers 11 residues. CDR3 protein: CASSVGGDQYF.

The chain joins TRBV20-1 to TRBJ2-3; TCRdb's D call of TRBD2 is untestable without DNA. The CDR3 covers 13 residues. Germline assignment: CDR1 DFQATT and CDR2 SNEGSKA (reference sequence). Here the CDR3 reads CSARPGASDTQYF.

This sequence joins TRBV12-3 or TRBV12-4 and TRBJ2-5; the TCRdb D gene call, TRBD1, has no DNA to confirm it. The CDR3 consists of 11 residues. CDR3 amino acids: CASSSGGPEYF.

The rearrangement joins TRBV4-1 to TRBJ2-5. CDR1 and CDR2 from the germline V gene are MGHRA and YSYEKL. The CDR3 totals 15 residues. CDR3 loop: CASSQGMAGQETQYF.

The chain employs TRBV18 and TRBJ2-1; TCRdb names TRBD1, which stays unverified in the absence of DNA. The CDR3 has 13 amino acids. Germline V gene lookup returns CDR1 KGHSH and CDR2 LQKENI. The CDR3 sequence: CASSEDSNNEQFF.

The J gene is TRBJ1-5, the V gene TRBV4-1; TCRdb's D call, TRBD1, is unchecked because there is no DNA. The CDR3 is 15 amino acids. From germline, CDR1 is MGHRA and CDR2 YSYEKL. The CDR3 region is CASSPDNNSNQPQHF.

The CDR3 sequence: CASSVRGDLLANVLTF. The chain joins TRBV9 to TRBJ2-6; the TCRdb D gene call, TRBD1, has no DNA to confirm it. CDR3 length: 16 amino acids. The V gene's germline CDR1 is SGDLS and CDR2 YYNGEE.

This sequence joins TRBV5-1 and TRBJ2-1; TCRdb's D call of TRBD1 is untestable without DNA. CDR1 and CDR2 (germline): SGHRS, YFSETQ. This CDR3 spans 13 amino acids. CDR3 sequence reads: CASSLGQGRFRFF.

J is TRBJ2-3 and V is TRBV11-3; the TRBD1 assignment by TCRdb is unverifiable without DNA. CDR3 size: 14 residues. Germline V CDR1 and CDR2: SGHNT, YENEEA. CDR3 sequence reads: CASSPGGDQHTQYF.

V is TRBV24-1 and J is TRBJ2-5; TCRdb's D call, TRBD2, is unchecked because there is no DNA. This CDR3 is 17 amino acids long. Per the germline V gene, CDR1 is KGHDR and CDR2 is SFDVKD. The CDR3: CATSDSASGRGLVTQYF.

The V call is TRBV11-3, the J call TRBJ2-1; the TCRdb D gene call, TRBD2, has no DNA to confirm it. Germline CDR1 is SGHNT and CDR2 is YENEEA. The CDR3 sequence is 17 residues long. The CDR3 reads CASSALLGLAPRGEQFF.

V and J are TRBV24-1 and TRBJ2-1; the D call from TCRdb, TRBD1, cannot be confirmed without DNA. Germline CDR1 and CDR2: KGHDR and SFDVKD. This CDR3 contains 18 residues. CDR3 region: CATSDSSPGTGYYNEQFF.

The chain links TRBV5-1 to TRBJ2-4; as DNA is missing, the TRBD1 call by TCRdb cannot be tested. Per the germline V gene, CDR1 is SGHRS and CDR2 is YFSETQ. The CDR3 contains 14 residues. The CDR3 spells CASSGGQGLDIQYF.

The chain links TRBV18 to TRBJ1-1. CDR3 length equals 15 residues. The germline V gene encodes CDR1 KGHSH and CDR2 LQKENI. CDR3 sequence: CASSPSSVVNTEAFF.

The chain employs TRBV28 and TRBJ2-7; TCRdb returns TRBD2, unconfirmable since there is no DNA. CDR3 length equals 14 residues. The germline CDR1 and CDR2 sequences are MDHEN and SYDVKM. The CDR3 is CASTPSGRGYEQYF.

The chain's CDR3 is CASSKSLQGRETQYF. The chain employs TRBV12-3 or TRBV12-4 and TRBJ2-5. This CDR3 is built from 15 residues.